The 27 T cell receptor beta chains below were found in one sample sequenced in a study of CD8 T cells in Susac syndrome. Random hexamers primed reverse transcription of roughly 0.5 to 1 ug RNA. From the immunoSEQ multiplex PCR reads, TCRdb called clonotypes with MiXCR, one entry per CDR3 protein. The repertoire includes under 150,000 distinct CDR3 sequences, approximately 79% of them detected once, and around 0.51% sits in the top ten. The source material was CD8+ T cells from PBMCs. The receptor set was obtained from a human donor with multiple sclerosis.

The chain has TRBV24-1 and TRBJ1-1; D is undetermined. This CDR3 region has 12 residues. From germline, CDR1 is KGHDR and CDR2 SFDVKD. V gave up 2 bases and J gave up 5 bases, with 5 bases separating them. The CDR3 nucleotides read TGTGCCACCAGTGATTCTAAGACTGAAGCTTTCTTT. Translating gives CATSDSKTEAFF.

V usage is TRBV19 and J usage is TRBJ2-1, with 9 bases that match TRBD2. Germline assignment: CDR1 LNHDA and CDR2 SQIVND (reference sequence). V shed 1 base, J shed 6 bases, and the junction held 7 bases outside the gene matches. The CDR3 totals 16 residues. The CDR3 loop is CASSIALAGFTNEQFF. The CDR3 DNA sequence: TGTGCCAGTAGTATAGCCCTAGCGGGATTTACCAATGAGCAGTTCTTC.

The V gene is TRBV5-6, the J gene TRBJ1-1; the D gene is possibly TRBD1 (5 bases). Germline-derived CDR1 and CDR2 are SGHDT and YYEEEE. The CDR3 extends over 15 amino acids. V was shortened by 2 bases and J by 0 bases, with 11 bases between the two germline ends. CDR3 nucleotides: TGTGCCAGCAGCTTTATGGGGCAATTGAACACTGAAGCTTTCTTT. Translated, it gives CASSFMGQLNTEAFF.

This clonotype was observed once. The chain links TRBV27 to TRBJ2-7, with D possibly being TRBD1 (6 bases). V was pared by 4 bases and J by 5 bases, with 15 bases between. Germline CDR1 and CDR2: MNHEY and SMNVEV (reference sequence). CDR3 length: 14 amino acids. This CDR3 reads CASSWTAVGHEQYF. CDR3 sequence (DNA): TGTGCCAGCAGTTGGACAGCGGTAGGCCACGAGCAGTACTTC.

J is TRBJ1-1 and V is TRBV13, with unresolved D. There are 14 residues in the CDR3. Germline V lookup: CDR1 PRHDT, CDR2 FYEKMQ (reference sequence). V was trimmed by 4 bases and J by 4 bases, leaving 13 bases between them. CDR3 loop: CASSSGGLGTEAFF. The CDR3 region has the DNA TGTGCCAGCAGCTCCGGTGGTTTGGGCACTGAAGCTTTCTTT. The full variable domain, its missing parts supplied by reference TRBV13 and TRBJ1-1, is AAGVIQSPRHLIKEKRETATLKCYPIPRHDTVYWYQQGPGQDPQFLISFYEKMQSDKGSIPDRFSAQQFSDYHSELNMSSLELGDSALYFCASSSGGLGTEAFFGQGTRLTVV.

This clonotype turned up a few times. The genes are TRBV6-5 and TRBJ2-1, with unresolved D. Trimming took off 11 bases at V and 0 bases at J, with 11 bases between the two ends. The CDR3 is 13 amino acids. The germline gives CDR1 MNHEY, CDR2 SVGAGI. Here the CDR3 reads CASGPSSYNEQFF. The CDR3 coding sequence is TGTGCCTCGGGCCCGAGCTCCTACAATGAGCAGTTCTTC.

The CDR3 DNA follows: TGTGCCAGCAGTGGGGACAGGGACATCTATGGCTACACCTTC. Translation: CASSGDRDIYGYTF. The V call is TRBV25-1, the J call TRBJ1-2; 9 positions agree with TRBD1. Germline values: CDR1 MGHDK, CDR2 SYGVNS. The V and J ends lost 4 bases and 4 bases, in that order; junction bases with no gene match: 4. The CDR3 has 14 amino acids.

V and J are TRBV7-6 and TRBJ2-1, with D possibly TRBD2 on 6 matching bases. Trimming shortened V by 5 bases and J by 0 bases, and 11 bases separated the two germline ends. Germline CDR1 is SGHVS and CDR2 is FNYEAQ. CDR3 length equals 15 residues. The CDR3 region has the DNA TGTGCCAGCAGCACACGGGGGAGCTCCTACAATGAGCAGTTCTTC. Amino acids: CASSTRGSSYNEQFF. The entire variable domain, with the rest obtained from reference TRBV7-6 and TRBJ2-1, is as follows: GAGVSQSPRYKVTKRGQDVALRCDPISGHVSLYWYRQALGQGPEFLTYFNYEAQQDKSGLPNDRFSAERPEGSISTLTIQRTEQRDSAMYRCASSTRGSSYNEQFFGPGTRLTVL.

For the CDR3, the DNA is TGTGCCAGTAGTATCAGTTACAATCAGCCCCAGCATTTT. It is translated as CASSISYNQPQHF. The V gene is TRBV19, the J gene TRBJ1-5; D ambiguous. Trimming left V 3 bases short and J 3 bases short, with 6 bases between. Germline values: CDR1 LNHDA, CDR2 SQIVND (reference sequence). CDR3 length equals 13 residues.

This clonotype was detected a few times. The V gene is TRBV9, the J gene TRBJ1-2; 9 nucleotides agree with TRBD1. Germline V CDR1 and CDR2: SGDLS, YYNGEE. The CDR3 covers 15 residues. V lost 4 bases to trimming and J lost 4 bases; unmatched junction nucleotides: 8. CDR3 protein: CASSPGQGGGYGYTF. The CDR3 nucleotides are TGTGCCAGCAGCCCGGGACAGGGAGGGGGCTATGGCTACACCTTC.

The genes are TRBV3-1 and TRBJ2-7, with D unresolved. The CDR3 is made up of 14 amino acids. Germline lookup yields CDR1 LGHDT and CDR2 YNNKEL (reference sequence). V lost 4 bases, J lost 4 bases, and 14 bases lay in between. The CDR3, as DNA: TGTGCCAGCAGCCCGACCTATAGACCATACGAGCAGTACTTC. As protein: CASSPTYRPYEQYF.

This chain uses TRBV20-1 with TRBJ1-2, with TRBD1 as a possible D gene (6 bases). The CDR3 loop spans 14 amino acids. Germline V gene sequence: CDR1 DFQATT, CDR2 SNEGSKA (reference sequence). V gave up 5 bases and J gave up 4 bases, with 17 bases separating them. This CDR3 is CSALPRGRSYGYTF. The CDR3 DNA is TGCAGTGCTCTCCCCAGGGGCCGGAGCTATGGCTACACCTTC.

This sequence joins TRBV11-2 and TRBJ1-5, with D tentatively TRBD1 (5 bases). The V and J ends lost 0 bases and 7 bases respectively, with 13 bases between them. Germline-derived CDR1 and CDR2 are SGHAT and FQNNGV. The CDR3 consists of 15 residues. The CDR3, as DNA: TGTGCCAGCAGCTTAGATACGGGGACGGGACAGCCCCAGCATTTT. Encoded protein: CASSLDTGTGQPQHF.

The chain links TRBV19 to TRBJ1-5; D call uncertain. V gave up 4 bases and J gave up 3 bases, with 10 bases separating them. CDR3 size: 14 residues. Germline values: CDR1 LNHDA, CDR2 SQIVND (reference sequence). The CDR3 here is CASSSQTYNQPQHF. The CDR3 DNA follows: TGTGCCAGTAGTAGCCAGACCTACAATCAGCCCCAGCATTTT.

Of note for this clonotype: The junction departs from germline at one end; a sequencing error may be responsible. This chain connects TRBV7-7 to TRBJ2-1; D is possibly TRBD2 (6 bases). There are 16 residues in the CDR3. CDR1 is SSHAT, CDR2 FNYEAQ, per germline (reference sequence). In nucleotides, the CDR3 is TGTGCTAGCAGCCCGTGGGTCGCGGGGCCAGGGAATGAGCAGTTCTTC. It codes for CASSPWVAGPGNEQFF.

This clonotype has a handful of counts. The chain is built from TRBV7-9 and TRBJ2-7; D perhaps matches TRBD2 (5 bases). CDR1 SEHNR and CDR2 FQNEAQ come from the germline V gene (reference sequence). Trimming removed 3 bases from V and 4 bases from J, with 13 bases in between. The CDR3 length is 14 residues. The CDR3 DNA sequence: TGTGCCAGCAGCTTTGACCGAGGCGGGTACGAGCAGTACTTC. This codes for CASSFDRGGYEQYF.

The genes are TRBV19 and TRBJ1-4; D is possibly TRBD1 (6 bases). The CDR3 is 15 residues long. V was cut by 4 bases and J by 6 bases, with 15 bases left in between. Germline CDR1 is LNHDA and CDR2 is SQIVND (reference sequence). CDR3 in DNA: TGTGCCAGTAGTAAAGGGACACGGGGAGATGAAAAACTGTTTTTT. Translated: CASSKGTRGDEKLFF.

This clonotype was seen only once. The chain recombines TRBV2 with TRBJ2-2; TRBD2 agrees at 10 bases. Germline loops: CDR1 SNHLY, CDR2 FYNNEI. CDR3 length: 18 amino acids. With V trimmed by 0 bases and J by 1 base, 5 bases remained unmatched. CDR3 sequence: CASSEALRTSGNTGELFF. The CDR3 nucleotides read TGTGCCAGCAGTGAAGCGCTTCGGACTAGCGGGAACACCGGGGAGCTGTTTTTT.

The J gene is TRBJ1-1, the V gene TRBV6-1; D gene uncertain. Germline V gene lookup returns CDR1 MNHNS and CDR2 SASEGT. The V and J ends lost 0 bases and 1 base respectively, with 6 bases between them. This CDR3 has 14 amino acids. This CDR3 is CASSEAEGNTEAFF. The CDR3 DNA sequence: TGTGCCAGCAGTGAAGCTGAAGGGAACACTGAAGCTTTCTTT.

This chain connects TRBV6-4 to TRBJ2-1; unclear D gene. The CDR3 is made up of 11 amino acids. Per germline, CDR1 MRHNA and CDR2 SNTAGT. Trimming removed 0 bases from V and 8 bases from J, with 2 bases in between. CDR3 residues: CASSDSYEQFF. The CDR3, as DNA: TGTGCCAGCAGTGACTCCTATGAGCAGTTCTTC.

The chain employs TRBV10-2 and TRBJ2-2; D is tentatively TRBD1 or TRBD2 (5 bases each). The CDR3 extends over 15 amino acids. The germline CDR1 and CDR2 sequences are WSHSY and SAAADI. Trimming cost V 2 bases and J 1 base, with 8 bases left between them. CDR3 residues: CASSEGTMNTGELFF. The CDR3 region has the DNA TGCGCCAGCAGTGAGGGGACCATGAACACCGGGGAGCTGTTTTTT.

This chain joins TRBV4-1 and TRBJ2-3, with unresolved D. V lost 3 bases and J 4 bases, leaving 8 bases between the germline ends. This CDR3 contains 13 residues. Germline values: CDR1 MGHRA, CDR2 YSYEKL. The CDR3 region is CASSQAYSDTQYF. CDR3 DNA sequence: TGCGCCAGCAGCCAGGCTTATTCAGATACGCAGTATTTT.

The V gene is TRBV18, the J gene TRBJ2-3; TRBD1 is a possible D gene (6 bases). This CDR3 contains 13 residues. V lost 0 bases and J lost 10, with 11 bases in between. The germline CDR1 and CDR2 sequences are KGHSH and LQKENI. The DNA for the CDR3 is TGTGCCAGCTCACCACCGACAGGCGAAGCGCAGTATTTT. Amino acid sequence: CASSPPTGEAQYF.

The chain employs TRBV9 and TRBJ1-1; no firm D call. The CDR3 sequence is 12 residues long. From germline, CDR1 is SGDLS and CDR2 YYNGEE. Trimming took 0 bases from V and 11 from J, leaving 11 bases between them. The CDR3 DNA is TGTGCCAGCAGCGTAGATGGTGAAAGGGCTTTCTTT. This gives the protein CASSVDGERAFF. Filled out from reference TRBV9 and TRBJ1-1, the complete variable domain reads DSGVTQTPKHLITATGQRVTLRCSPRSGDLSVYWYQQSLDQGLQFLIQYYNGEERAKGNILERFSAQQFPDLHSELNLSSLELGDSALYFCASSVDGERAFFGQGTRLTVV.

The chain recombines TRBV11-2 with TRBJ1-2; TRBD1 might be the D (5 bases). V was shortened by 4 bases and J by 4 bases, with 10 bases between the two germline ends. This CDR3 comprises 13 residues. Germline values: CDR1 SGHAT, CDR2 FQNNGV. CDR3 residues: CASSWDGSYGYTF. The CDR3 nucleotides are TGTGCCAGCAGCTGGGACGGAAGCTATGGCTACACCTTC. Based on the CDR3 plus reference TRBV11-2 and TRBJ1-2, the full variable domain is EAGVAQSPRYKIIEKRQSVAFWCNPISGHATLYWYQQILGQGPKLLIQFQNNGVVDDSQLPKDRFSAERLKGVDSTLKIQPAKLEDSAVYLCASSWDGSYGYTFGSGTRLTVV.

V usage is TRBV10-3 and J usage is TRBJ2-7, with D unresolved. From germline, CDR1 is ENHRY and CDR2 SYGVKD. Trimming left V 2 bases short and J 4 bases short, with 9 bases between. There are 13 residues in the CDR3. The DNA for the CDR3 is TGTGCCATCAGTGAGACGACACTATACGAGCAGTACTTC. Amino acid sequence: CAISETTLYEQYF.

The rearrangement joins TRBV30 to TRBJ2-6, with D unclear. The germline V gene has CDR1 GTSNPN and CDR2 SVGIG (reference sequence). This CDR3 spans 14 amino acids. The CDR3 bases are TGTGCTTACGAGACTGGGGTCGGCTTAGCCGTCCTGACTTTC. Amino acids: CAYETGVGLAVLTF.